This paragraph covers one T cell receptor (beta chain) sequence. Per the germline V gene, CDR1 is SGHDN and CDR2 is FVKESK. The trim removed 1 base at V and 4 bases at J, leaving 7 bases unmatched. The CDR3 is 16 residues long. These data belong to a study of T cell repertoires in cytomegalovirus infection. MiXCR, applied by TCRdb to the reads, yields one record per CDR3 protein. The data hold approximately 150,000 distinct CDR3 sequences, with about 6% observed a single time. The sequence came from a human donor in good health (CMV status not recorded). Some clones in this sample may be carry-over from other donors' samples. The specimen was PBMCs. This chain uses TRBV14 with TRBJ2-1, with 7 bases that match TRBD2. The CDR3 is CASSQVWRGRYNEQFF. The CDR3 nucleotides are TGTGCCAGCAGCCAAGTTTGGCGGGGGAGATACAATGAGCAGTTCTTC. Using reference TRBV14 and TRBJ2-1 for the parts outside the CDR3, the full variable domain is EAGVTQFPSHSVIEKGQTVTLRCDPISGHDNLYWYRRVMGKEIKFLLHFVKESKQDESGMPNNRFLAERTGGTYSTLKVQPAELEDSGVYFCASSQVWRGRYNEQFFGPGTRLTVL.